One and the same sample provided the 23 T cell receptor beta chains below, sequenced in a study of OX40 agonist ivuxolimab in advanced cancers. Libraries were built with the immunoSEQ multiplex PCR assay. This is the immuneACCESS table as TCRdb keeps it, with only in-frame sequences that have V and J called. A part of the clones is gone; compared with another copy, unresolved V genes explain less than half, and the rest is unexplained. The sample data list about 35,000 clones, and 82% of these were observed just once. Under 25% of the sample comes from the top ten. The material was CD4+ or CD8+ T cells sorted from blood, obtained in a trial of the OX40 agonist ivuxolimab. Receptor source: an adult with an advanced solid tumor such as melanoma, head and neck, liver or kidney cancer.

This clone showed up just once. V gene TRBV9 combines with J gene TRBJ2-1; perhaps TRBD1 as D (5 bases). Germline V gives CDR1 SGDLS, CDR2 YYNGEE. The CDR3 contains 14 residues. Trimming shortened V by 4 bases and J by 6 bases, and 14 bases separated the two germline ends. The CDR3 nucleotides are TGTGCCAGCAGCCATAGGGGTGGTAGCAATGAGCAGTTCTTC. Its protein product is CASSHRGGSNEQFF.

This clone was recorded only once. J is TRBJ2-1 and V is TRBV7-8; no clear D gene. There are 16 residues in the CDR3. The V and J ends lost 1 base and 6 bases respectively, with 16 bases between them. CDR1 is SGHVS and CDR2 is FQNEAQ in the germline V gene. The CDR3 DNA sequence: TGTGCCAGCAGCTTAGTGGGCTCAACCTTCGGCAATGAGCAGTTCTTC. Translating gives CASSLVGSTFGNEQFF.

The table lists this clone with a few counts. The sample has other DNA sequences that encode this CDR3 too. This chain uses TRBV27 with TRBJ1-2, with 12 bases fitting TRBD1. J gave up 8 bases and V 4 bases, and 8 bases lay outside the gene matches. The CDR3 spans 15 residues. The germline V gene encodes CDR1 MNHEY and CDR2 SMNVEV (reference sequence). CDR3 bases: TGTGCCAGCAGTTCCCTAGGGACAGGGGGCTGGGGCTACACCTTC. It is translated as CASSSLGTGGWGYTF.

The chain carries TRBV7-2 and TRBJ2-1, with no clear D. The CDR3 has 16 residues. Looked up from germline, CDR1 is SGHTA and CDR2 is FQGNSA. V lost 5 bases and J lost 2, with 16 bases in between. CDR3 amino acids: CASSAELWKTYNEQFF. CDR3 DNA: TGTGCCAGCAGCGCCGAGCTTTGGAAAACCTACAATGAGCAGTTCTTC.

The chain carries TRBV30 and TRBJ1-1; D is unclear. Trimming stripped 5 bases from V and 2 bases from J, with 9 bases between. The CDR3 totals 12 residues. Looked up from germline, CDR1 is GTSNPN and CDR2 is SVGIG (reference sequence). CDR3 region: CAWDGINTEAFF. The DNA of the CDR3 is TGTGCCTGGGACGGAATCAACACTGAAGCTTTCTTT.

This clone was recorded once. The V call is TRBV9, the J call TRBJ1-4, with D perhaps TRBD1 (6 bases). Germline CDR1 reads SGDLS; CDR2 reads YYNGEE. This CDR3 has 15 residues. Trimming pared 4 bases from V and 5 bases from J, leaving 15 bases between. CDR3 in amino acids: CASSPSGTLNEKLFF. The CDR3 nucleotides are TGTGCCAGCAGCCCTTCGGGGACACTAAATGAAAAACTGTTTTTT.

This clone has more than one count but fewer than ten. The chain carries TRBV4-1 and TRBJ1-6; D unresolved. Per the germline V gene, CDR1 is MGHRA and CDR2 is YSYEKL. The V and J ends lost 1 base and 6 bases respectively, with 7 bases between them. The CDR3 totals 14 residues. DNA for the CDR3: TGCGCCAGCAGCCAAGTATTCACTAATTCACCCCTCCACTTT. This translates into CASSQVFTNSPLHF.

CDR3 sequence reads: CASSFFGGAQETQYF. The CDR3 nucleotides read TGCGCCAGCAGCTTTTTTGGCGGCGCTCAAGAGACCCAGTACTTC. V is TRBV5-1 and J is TRBJ2-5; unclear D gene. Germline V CDR1 and CDR2: SGHRS, YFSETQ. This CDR3 has 15 residues. V lost 2 bases to trimming and J lost 2 bases, with 13 bases between them.

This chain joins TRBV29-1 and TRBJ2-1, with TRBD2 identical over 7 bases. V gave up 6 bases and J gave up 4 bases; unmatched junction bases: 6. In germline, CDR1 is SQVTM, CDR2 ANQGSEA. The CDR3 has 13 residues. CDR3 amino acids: CSVRSGDYNEQFF. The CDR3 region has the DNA TGCAGCGTGAGGAGCGGGGATTACAATGAGCAGTTCTTC.

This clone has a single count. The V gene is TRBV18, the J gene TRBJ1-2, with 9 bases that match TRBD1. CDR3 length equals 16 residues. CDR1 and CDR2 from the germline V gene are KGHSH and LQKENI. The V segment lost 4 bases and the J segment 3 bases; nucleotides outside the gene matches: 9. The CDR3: CASSLRPGQGHYGYTF. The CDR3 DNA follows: TGTGCCAGCTCACTTAGACCGGGACAGGGACACTATGGCTACACCTTC.

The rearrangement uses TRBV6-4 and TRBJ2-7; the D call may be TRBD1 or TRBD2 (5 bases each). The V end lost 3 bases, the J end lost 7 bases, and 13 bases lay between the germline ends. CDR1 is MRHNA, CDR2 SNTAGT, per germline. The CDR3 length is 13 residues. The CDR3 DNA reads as TGTGCCAGCAGTGAGGGGCCAGAGGGGGAGCAGTACTTC. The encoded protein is CASSEGPEGEQYF.

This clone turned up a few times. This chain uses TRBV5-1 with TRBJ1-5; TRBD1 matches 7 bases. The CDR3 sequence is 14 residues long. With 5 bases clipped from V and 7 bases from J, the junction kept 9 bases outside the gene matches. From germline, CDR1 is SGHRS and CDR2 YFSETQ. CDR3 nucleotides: TGCGCCAGCAGGGGGGAGGGGGCGCAGCAGCCCCAGCATTTT. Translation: CASRGEGAQQPQHF.

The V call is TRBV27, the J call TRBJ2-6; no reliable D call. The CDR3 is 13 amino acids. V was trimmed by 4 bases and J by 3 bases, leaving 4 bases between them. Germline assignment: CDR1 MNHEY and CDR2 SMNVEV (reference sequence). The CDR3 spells CASSSFGANVLTF. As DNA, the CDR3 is TGTGCCAGCAGTTCCTTTGGGGCCAACGTCCTGACTTTC.

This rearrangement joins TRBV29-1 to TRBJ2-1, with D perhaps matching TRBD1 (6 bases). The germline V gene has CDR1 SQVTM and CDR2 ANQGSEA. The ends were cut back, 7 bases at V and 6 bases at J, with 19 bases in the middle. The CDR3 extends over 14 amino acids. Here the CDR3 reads CSGTWTARGNEQFF. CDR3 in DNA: TGCAGCGGGACCTGGACAGCCAGGGGCAATGAGCAGTTCTTC.

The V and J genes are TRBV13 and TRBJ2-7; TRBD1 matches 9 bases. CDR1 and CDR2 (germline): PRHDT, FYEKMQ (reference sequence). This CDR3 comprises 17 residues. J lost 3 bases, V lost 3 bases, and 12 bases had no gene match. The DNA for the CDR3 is TGTGCCAGCAGCTTTGGTCTCCCGGGACAGGGCTTCTACGAGCAGTACTTC. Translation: CASSFGLPGQGFYEQYF.

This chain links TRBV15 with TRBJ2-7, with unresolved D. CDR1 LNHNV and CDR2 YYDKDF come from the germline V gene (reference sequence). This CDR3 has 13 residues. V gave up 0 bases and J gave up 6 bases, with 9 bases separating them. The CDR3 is CATSRDAVGEQYF. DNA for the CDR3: TGTGCCACCAGCAGAGATGCTGTGGGCGAGCAGTACTTC.

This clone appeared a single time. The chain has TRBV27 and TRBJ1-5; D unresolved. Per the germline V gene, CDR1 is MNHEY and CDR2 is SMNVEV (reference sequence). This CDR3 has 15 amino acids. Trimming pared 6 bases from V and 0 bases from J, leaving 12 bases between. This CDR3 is CASSLDHYSNQPQHF. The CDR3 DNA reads TGTGCCAGCAGCTTGGACCATTATAGCAATCAGCCCCAGCATTTT.

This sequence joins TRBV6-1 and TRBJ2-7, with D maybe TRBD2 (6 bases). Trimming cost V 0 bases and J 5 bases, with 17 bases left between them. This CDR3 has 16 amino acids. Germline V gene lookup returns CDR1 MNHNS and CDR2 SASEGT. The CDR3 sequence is CASSEASMAGLHEQYF. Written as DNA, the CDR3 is TGTGCCAGCAGTGAAGCGAGTATGGCGGGGCTCCACGAGCAGTACTTC.

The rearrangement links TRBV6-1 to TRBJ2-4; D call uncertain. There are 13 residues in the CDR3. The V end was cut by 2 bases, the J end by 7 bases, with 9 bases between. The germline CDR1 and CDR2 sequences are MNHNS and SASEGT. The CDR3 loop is CASSERPWNIQYF. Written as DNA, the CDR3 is TGTGCCAGCAGTGAACGGCCGTGGAACATTCAGTACTTC.

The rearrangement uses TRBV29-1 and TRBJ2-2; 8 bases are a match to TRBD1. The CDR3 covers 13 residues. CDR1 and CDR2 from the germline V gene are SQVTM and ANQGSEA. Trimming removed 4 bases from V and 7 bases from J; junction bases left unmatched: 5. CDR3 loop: CSVAGQGGGELFF. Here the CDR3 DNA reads TGCAGCGTTGCTGGACAGGGTGGCGGGGAGCTGTTTTTT.

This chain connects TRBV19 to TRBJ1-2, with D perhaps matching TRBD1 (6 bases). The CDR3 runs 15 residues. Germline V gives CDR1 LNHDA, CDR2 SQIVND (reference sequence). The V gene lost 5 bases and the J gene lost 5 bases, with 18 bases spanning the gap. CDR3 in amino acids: CASSPGGGPGYGYTF. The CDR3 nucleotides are TGTGCCAGTAGTCCCGGTGGGGGCCCCGGGTATGGCTACACCTTC.

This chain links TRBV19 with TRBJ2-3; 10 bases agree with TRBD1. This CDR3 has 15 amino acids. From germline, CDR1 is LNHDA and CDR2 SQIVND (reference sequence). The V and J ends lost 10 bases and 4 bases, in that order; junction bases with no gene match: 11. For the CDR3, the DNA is TGTGCCACCAGGGGGACAGGGGCGCGCGCAGATACGCAGTATTTT. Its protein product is CATRGTGARADTQYF.

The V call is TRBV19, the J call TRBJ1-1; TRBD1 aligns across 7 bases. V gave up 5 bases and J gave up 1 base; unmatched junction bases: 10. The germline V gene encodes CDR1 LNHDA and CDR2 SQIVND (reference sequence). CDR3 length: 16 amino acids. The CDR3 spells CASSPHWTGGNTEAFF. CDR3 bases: TGTGCCAGTAGTCCCCATTGGACAGGAGGGAACACTGAAGCTTTCTTT. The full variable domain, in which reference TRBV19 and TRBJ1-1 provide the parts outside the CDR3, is DGGITQSPKYLFRKEGQNVTLSCEQNLNHDAMYWYRQDPGQGLRLIYYSQIVNDFQKGDIAEGYSVSREKKESFPLTVTSAQKNPTAFYLCASSPHWTGGNTEAFFGQGTRLTVV.